This T cell receptor beta chain was captured by sequencing in a study of T cell responses to AZD1222 COVID-19 vaccine. The study's findings and limits: Donors, mostly white British, included more females; clonal diversity was possibly underestimated. After two AZD1222 doses, spike-specific TCR breadth and depth rose versus day 0. Spike was spanned by vaccine-associated CD4 TCRs, with dominance at 160-218 and 743-854. Close to half of all spike-specific TCRs reportedly target regions of the variants that are unmutated.

The data were produced by immunoSEQ multiplex PCR, yet TCRdb's version contains in-frame clones alone and is incomplete. The profile shows 210,000 or so clones, about 92% of them singletons. Remarks on this clone: The target antigen is unknown.

This sequence originates from an adult in good health. The sample was peripheral blood, taken on day 0 of MenACWY control vaccination.

The CDR3 DNA reads TGTGCCAGCAGTTACTCGAAAGGGCGTAGCTCCCTCACTGAAGCTTTCTTT. Its translation: CASSYSKGRSSLTEAFF. The chain joins TRBV6-2 or TRBV6-3 to TRBJ1-1; D call uncertain. This CDR3 is built from 17 residues. Deletions cut 0 bases from V and 4 bases from J, with 18 bases between. Germline CDR1 and CDR2: MNHEY and SVGEGT.